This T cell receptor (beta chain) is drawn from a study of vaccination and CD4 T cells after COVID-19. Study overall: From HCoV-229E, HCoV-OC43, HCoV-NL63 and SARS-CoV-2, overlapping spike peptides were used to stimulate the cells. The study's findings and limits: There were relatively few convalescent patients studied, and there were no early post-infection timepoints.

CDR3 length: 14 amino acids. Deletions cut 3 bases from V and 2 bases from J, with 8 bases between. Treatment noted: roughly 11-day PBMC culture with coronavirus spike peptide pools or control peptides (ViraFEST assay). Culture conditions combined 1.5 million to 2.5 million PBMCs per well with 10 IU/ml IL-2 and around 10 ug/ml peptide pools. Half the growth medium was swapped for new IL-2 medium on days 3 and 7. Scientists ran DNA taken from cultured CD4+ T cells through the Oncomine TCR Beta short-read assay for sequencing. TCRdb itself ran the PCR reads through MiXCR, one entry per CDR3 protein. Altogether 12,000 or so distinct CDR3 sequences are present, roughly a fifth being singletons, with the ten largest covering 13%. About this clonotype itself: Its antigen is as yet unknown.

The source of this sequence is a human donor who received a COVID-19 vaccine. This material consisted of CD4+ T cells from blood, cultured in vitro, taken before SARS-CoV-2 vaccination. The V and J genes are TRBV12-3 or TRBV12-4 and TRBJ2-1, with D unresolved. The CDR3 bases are TGTGCCAGCAGTTTGGGTGGACCCTACAATGAGCAGTTCTTC. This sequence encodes CASSLGGPYNEQFF.